The 19 T cell receptor beta chains presented below share a single source sample, sequenced in a study of control samples from healthy donors and cancer patients. Profiling relied on immunoSEQ multiplex PCR, and the TCRdb table lists in-frame clones only, not all of them. The profile shows 140,000 or so clones, 85% to 95% of them singletons. Sequencing was performed on PBMCs. The receptors come from a man between 60 and 75 years old with colorectal cancer.

DNA of the CDR3: TGTGCCAGTAGTGGGGGCCTGGGACGCGGGGAGCTGTTTTTT. Translated, it gives CASSGGLGRGELFF. The genes are TRBV19 and TRBJ2-2; D may be TRBD1 (6 bases). Between the trimmed V and J ends, which lost 5 bases and 7 bases, there was a span of 14 bases. The CDR3 runs 14 residues. Germline CDR1 is LNHDA and CDR2 is SQIVND (reference sequence). Together with reference TRBV19 and TRBJ2-2, the CDR3 gives the full variable domain: DGGITQSPKYLFRKEGQNVTLSCEQNLNHDAMYWYRQDPGQGLRLIYYSQIVNDFQKGDIAEGYSVSREKKESFPLTVTSAQKNPTAFYLCASSGGLGRGELFFGEGSRLTVL.

The J gene is TRBJ1-5, the V gene TRBV19; D is undetermined. The germline V and J ends were trimmed by 4 bases and 0 bases, with 4 bases remaining between them. The CDR3 is 13 residues long. Germline V gives CDR1 LNHDA, CDR2 SQIVND (reference sequence). The CDR3 loop reads CASSKDSNQPQHF. Here the CDR3 DNA reads TGTGCCAGTAGTAAAGATAGCAATCAGCCCCAGCATTTT.

The chain is built from TRBV13 and TRBJ2-7; 7 positions match TRBD2. The CDR3 consists of 12 residues. Germline V gene lookup returns CDR1 PRHDT and CDR2 FYEKMQ (reference sequence). Germline trimming cut 5 bases from V and 2 bases from J; bases unmatched to any gene: 0. CDR3 in DNA: TGTGCCAGCAGCGCGGGAGCCTACGAGCAGTACTTC. It specifies CASSAGAYEQYF.

The V and J genes are TRBV5-1 and TRBJ1-1, with D unclear. The germline V gene has CDR1 SGHRS and CDR2 YFSETQ. The CDR3 totals 14 residues. Trimming removed 0 bases from V and 1 base from J, with 7 bases in between. In DNA form, the CDR3 reads TGCGCCAGCAGCTTGGAGGTGGGGAACACTGAAGCTTTCTTT. It translates to CASSLEVGNTEAFF.

J is TRBJ2-2 and V is TRBV4-3; 9 bases map to TRBD2. J was trimmed by 3 bases and V by 0 bases; bases with no gene match: 11. The CDR3 sequence is 19 residues long. In germline, CDR1 is LGHNA, CDR2 YSLEER. CDR3 amino acids: CASSQDIAGAVMDTGELFF. The CDR3 DNA sequence: TGCGCCAGCAGCCAAGATATAGCGGGGGCGGTAATGGACACCGGGGAGCTGTTTTTT.

A few counts support this clone. The V and J genes are TRBV7-2 and TRBJ2-7; D gene unclear. From germline, CDR1 is SGHTA and CDR2 FQGNSA. CDR3 length: 15 amino acids. V gave up 1 base and J gave up 2 bases, with 12 bases separating them. The CDR3 DNA sequence: TGTGCCAGCAGCTTAGAATACGACGGAACCTACGAGCAGTACTTC. Amino acids: CASSLEYDGTYEQYF.

This clone was picked up a small number of times. This chain uses TRBV3-1 (or the pseudogene TRBV3-2) with TRBJ2-2; D is unclear. The CDR3 totals 15 residues. Trimming pared 0 bases from V and 4 bases from J, leaving 9 bases between. Germline CDR1 is LGHDT and CDR2 is YNNKEL (reference sequence). CDR3 sequence: CASSQDRVATGELFF. CDR3 sequence (DNA): TGTGCCAGCAGCCAAGATCGGGTGGCCACCGGGGAGCTGTTTTTT.

The chain has TRBV10-3 and TRBJ1-2, with 10 nucleotides matching TRBD1. Germline V gene lookup returns CDR1 ENHRY and CDR2 SYGVKD. Losses at the gene ends were 10 bases for V and 8 bases for J; bases not matched to a gene: 4. The CDR3 length is 11 residues. This chain's CDR3 is CATDRGQGYTF. CDR3 coding DNA: TGTGCCACCGACAGGGGGCAGGGCTACACCTTC.

The chain carries TRBV2 and TRBJ1-6; maybe TRBD1 (5 bases). Germline loops: CDR1 SNHLY, CDR2 FYNNEI. The CDR3 totals 16 residues. V shed 2 bases and J shed 5 bases, with 13 bases lying between them. The CDR3 sequence: CASSEFGRENNSPLHF. CDR3 DNA sequence: TGTGCCAGCAGTGAATTCGGCAGGGAGAATAATTCACCCCTCCACTTT.

The gene calls are TRBV2 and TRBJ2-7; the match to TRBD2 covers 11 bases. Unmatched junction bases numbered 5, after V lost 4 bases and J lost 6 bases. The CDR3 is made up of 14 amino acids. The germline CDR1 and CDR2 sequences are SNHLY and FYNNEI. For the CDR3, the DNA is TGTGCCAGCAGTGCTAGCGGGGGGTTCAGCGAGCAGTACTTC. Translated: CASSASGGFSEQYF.

The gene calls are TRBV3-1 (or the pseudogene TRBV3-2) and TRBJ2-1; the match to TRBD2 covers 12 bases. In germline, CDR1 is LGHDT, CDR2 YNNKEL (reference sequence). Trimming removed 0 bases from V and 8 bases from J; junction bases left unmatched: 8. The CDR3 covers 17 residues. CDR3 loop: CASSQEASGGASHEQFF. The CDR3 region has the DNA TGTGCCAGCAGCCAAGAGGCTAGCGGGGGGGCCTCTCATGAGCAGTTCTTC.

The chain uses TRBV7-9 and TRBJ2-2; the match to TRBD1 covers 7 bases. The germline V gene encodes CDR1 SEHNR and CDR2 FQNEAQ (reference sequence). This CDR3 region has 13 residues. The J segment lost 3 bases and the V segment lost 7 bases, leaving 2 bases of the junction unmatched. In DNA form, the CDR3 reads TGTGCCAGCAAAGACAGGGACACCGGGGAGCTGTTTTTT. Translation gives CASKDRDTGELFF.

This clone turned up a few times. The rearrangement links TRBV15 to TRBJ2-1; D not certain. The V gene lost 0 bases and the J gene lost 8 bases, with 2 bases spanning the gap. The CDR3 is 11 residues long. Germline V gene data show CDR1 as LNHNV and CDR2 as YYDKDF (reference sequence). In nucleotides, the CDR3 is TGTGCCACCAGCAGAGAGGATGAGCAGTTCTTC. This translates into CATSREDEQFF.

This clone has just one count. The V and J genes are TRBV5-4 and TRBJ1-5; no firm D call. Trimming left V 4 bases short and J 4 bases short, with 9 bases between. The CDR3 loop spans 13 amino acids. Germline-derived CDR1 and CDR2 are SGHNT and YYREEE (reference sequence). The CDR3 region has the DNA TGTGCCAGCAGCGCTGACAAGAATCAGCCCCAGCATTTT. Residues: CASSADKNQPQHF.

The gene calls are TRBV5-1 and TRBJ2-5, with TRBD2 identical over 9 bases. V was clipped by 0 bases and J by 5 bases; unmatched bases: 8. Germline V gene sequence: CDR1 SGHRS, CDR2 YFSETQ. CDR3 length: 16 amino acids. Here the CDR3 DNA reads TGCGCCAGCAGCTTGGCCGCGCGGGGGGGCAAGGAGACCCAGTACTTC. It yields the protein CASSLAARGGKETQYF.

The chain joins TRBV5-1 to TRBJ1-1; tentatively, D is TRBD1 (6 bases). This CDR3 comprises 16 residues. Germline lookup yields CDR1 SGHRS and CDR2 YFSETQ. V gave up 0 bases and J gave up 1 base, with 13 bases separating them. For the CDR3, the DNA is TGCGCCAGCAGCTTGGGGGCCACAGGGAGGAACACTGAAGCTTTCTTT. Protein product: CASSLGATGRNTEAFF.

The chain is built from TRBV20-1 and TRBJ2-3; the match to TRBD2 covers 10 bases. The CDR3 is 17 residues long. Per germline, CDR1 DFQATT and CDR2 SNEGSKA (reference sequence). J was trimmed by 4 bases and V by 3 bases; bases with no gene match: 13. The CDR3 loop reads CSASTLAGTVRPDTQYF. The DNA of the CDR3 is TGCAGTGCTAGTACACTAGCGGGGACCGTGAGGCCAGATACGCAGTATTTT.

The count of this clone is one. The rearrangement uses TRBV4-1 and TRBJ1-6; D possibly corresponds to TRBD1 (6 bases). Germline CDR1 reads MGHRA; CDR2 reads YSYEKL. The CDR3 contains 13 residues. V lost 4 bases to trimming and J lost 7 bases, with 8 bases between them. CDR3 sequence (DNA): TGCGCCAGCAGCCGGACAGCGAATTCACCCCTCCACTTT. As protein: CASSRTANSPLHF.

In its sample, this clone was seen once. This sequence joins TRBV18 and TRBJ1-2; D possibly corresponds to TRBD1 (5 bases). Germline V gene lookup returns CDR1 KGHSH and CDR2 LQKENI. V dropped 3 bases and J dropped 7 bases, with 24 bases sitting between them. The CDR3 sequence is 17 residues long. The CDR3 DNA sequence: TGTGCCAGCTCACCGCCAACGGGGCTGGGGGTACGTGGTGGCTACACCTTC. It encodes CASSPPTGLGVRGGYTF.